The present entry profiles one T cell receptor beta chain with its context. Its antigen remains unknown. This entry is derived from a study of shared clonotypes between healthy human individuals. As for the study in general: The donor pool was made up of a couple of women and three men aged 18 to 49.

Sequencing used immunoSEQ multiplex PCR; TCRdb keeps in-frame clones, though not all of them. The sample has roughly 1,500,000 clones; 98% are singletons. The CDR3 runs 14 residues. The germline CDR1 and CDR2 sequences are MNHNY and SVGAGI (reference sequence). J gave up 4 bases and V 7 bases, and 7 bases lay outside the gene matches. CD4+ cell separation produced CD45RA+ naive and CD45RA-negative memory subsets. General study findings and limits: Genetic and exposure-history diversity was limited by the small donor number.

The V call is TRBV6-6, the J call TRBJ2-7; the match to TRBD2 covers 10 bases. The sequence derives from a man aged 25 to 40 in good health. Sequenced: naive CD4+ T cells sorted from blood. As to subset: CD45RA+ positively selected. For the CDR3, the DNA is TGTGCCAGCACCCCGACTAGCGGGTTTTACGAGCAGTACTTC. Translation: CASTPTSGFYEQYF.